The sequence of this T cell receptor beta chain was determined in a study of cytomegalovirus exposure and HLA in healthy donors. Study context: Later, an analysis reported that the roughly 120 validation repertoires had used the same platform as the roughly 700 first-cohort repertoires.

Sequencing used immunoSEQ multiplex PCR; TCRdb keeps in-frame clones, though not all of them. The repertoire holds 150,000 to 200,000 clones, about three quarters seen once, with roughly 1.2% in the top ten. There are a few counts of this clone. No antigen is known for it. The CDR3 sequence is 16 residues long. Germline V gene data show CDR1 as MGHRA and CDR2 as YSYEKL. V lost 4 bases, J lost 2 bases, and 15 bases lay in between. Whole-study results and caveats: Among TCR sequences, most were rare, though some public TCRs appeared in many donors. One later analysis, an examination of the 120 or so validation repertoires, found that first-cohort TCR clusters tended to co-occur in them. The study labeled approximately 150 TCR beta chains cytomegalovirus-associated.

V is TRBV4-1 and J is TRBJ1-5; no definite D call. Sequences were obtained from PBMCs. The sequence derives from a woman aged 25 to 45 in good health and CMV-seronegative. The CDR3 DNA reads as TGCGCCAGCAGCCGTCTCCCGGCCGAGGGCAATCAGCCCCAGCATTTT. Protein: CASSRLPAEGNQPQHF.